One sample yielded the 6 T cell receptor beta chains listed below, sequenced in a study of T-cell memory formation after mild COVID-19. Each CDR3 protein is one row after TCRdb ran MiXCR on the 5' RACE reads. The sample shows 400,000 to 500,000 distinct CDR3 sequences, 20% of them seen only once. The sequencing input was PBMCs or a T cell subset sorted from them (not recorded which). Receptors were obtained from an adult woman who had mild COVID-19 (a few samples of this study predate the infection). Cell type and time point are not known.

This chain links TRBV25-1 with TRBJ1-6; no definite D call. Germline assignment: CDR1 MGHDK and CDR2 SYGVNS. The V gene lost 3 bases and the J gene lost 3 bases, with 12 bases spanning the gap. The CDR3 is 16 amino acids. CDR3 in amino acids: CASSDNKGFYNSPLHF. In DNA form, the CDR3 reads TGTGCCAGCAGTGATAACAAGGGCTTCTATAATTCACCCCTCCACTTT.

This chain uses TRBV9 with TRBJ1-2; maybe TRBD1 (5 bases). This CDR3 is built from 13 residues. The germline V gene has CDR1 SGDLS and CDR2 YYNGEE. The V and J ends lost 0 bases and 7 bases respectively, with 10 bases between them. For the CDR3, the DNA is TGTGCCAGCAGCGTAGCGGGGCTCGGTGGCTACACCTTC. This gives the protein CASSVAGLGGYTF.

This clonotype was seen once. The chain is built from TRBV7-3 and TRBJ2-6, with a possible D match to TRBD1 (6 bases). From germline, CDR1 is SGHTA and CDR2 FQGTGA. The V end lost 5 bases, the J end lost 2 bases, and 13 bases lay between the germline ends. The CDR3 length is 16 residues. The CDR3 reads CASSPPGTTGANVLTF. The CDR3 DNA sequence: TGTGCCAGCAGCCCTCCTGGGACAACTGGGGCCAACGTCCTGACTTTC.

This clonotype was detected many times. The chain carries TRBV18 and TRBJ1-2; D unclear. Trimming left V 2 bases short and J 7 bases short, with 11 bases between. This CDR3 comprises 13 residues. CDR1 and CDR2 (germline): KGHSH, LQKENI. CDR3 in amino acids: CASSPNHEAGYTF. The DNA of the CDR3 is TGTGCCAGCTCACCAAACCATGAGGCTGGCTACACCTTC.

There are a few counts of this clonotype. This chain joins TRBV7-3 and TRBJ1-6, with 7 bases identical to TRBD1. The CDR3 is made up of 14 amino acids. Germline trimming cut 5 bases from V and 7 bases from J; bases unmatched to any gene: 5. Germline CDR1 and CDR2: SGHTA and FQGTGA. CDR3 coding DNA: TGTGCCAGCAGCACCGGGACAGAGAATTCACCCCTCCACTTT. Translated: CASSTGTENSPLHF.

The chain is built from TRBV12-3 or TRBV12-4 and TRBJ2-1, with 13 bases matching TRBD2. Unmatched junction bases numbered 5, after V lost 5 bases and J lost 4 bases. The CDR3 has 16 residues. The CDR3 DNA is TGTGCCAGCAGTCCGGGGACTAGCGGGGCTTACAATGAGCAGTTCTTC. Translated, it gives CASSPGTSGAYNEQFF.